A single sample is the source of the 9 T cell receptor beta chains below, sequenced in a study of OX40 agonist ivuxolimab in advanced cancers. The data were produced by immunoSEQ multiplex PCR, yet TCRdb's version contains in-frame clones alone and is incomplete. The sample records 97,000 or so clones, around 90% being singletons. The sequencing here drew on CD4+ or CD8+ T cells sorted from blood, taken in a trial of the OX40 agonist ivuxolimab. These receptors were taken from an adult with an advanced solid tumor such as melanoma, head and neck, liver or kidney cancer.

With regard to this clone: An end of the junction does not agree with germline; a read error may underlie this. The chain uses TRBV14 and TRBJ2-7; TRBD1 aligns across 8 bases. The CDR3 covers 17 residues. Per the germline V gene, CDR1 is SGHDN and CDR2 is FVKESK. The CDR3 protein is CASSEDRVTLLSSEQYF. The CDR3 nucleotides are TGTGCCAGCAGCGAGGACAGGGTAACCCTCCTCTCCTCCGAGCAGTACTTC.

This chain uses TRBV5-1 with TRBJ2-7; no clear D gene. Deletions cut 0 bases from V and 6 bases from J, with 10 bases between. Germline values: CDR1 SGHRS, CDR2 YFSETQ. The CDR3 totals 13 residues. Here the CDR3 DNA reads TGCGCCAGCAGCTTGGGTCTAGGCGGCGAGCAGTACTTC. Residues: CASSLGLGGEQYF.

DNA for the CDR3: TGTGCCAGCAGCGAGACCGGGACGTTAAATGAAAAACTGTTTTTT. Translated: CASSETGTLNEKLFF. V and J are TRBV5-4 and TRBJ1-4; D might be TRBD1 (5 bases). Germline V gene lookup returns CDR1 SGHNT and CDR2 YYREEE (reference sequence). There are 15 residues in the CDR3. The germline V and J ends were trimmed by 4 bases and 5 bases, with 15 bases remaining between them.

The chain links TRBV7-9 to TRBJ1-2; 7 nucleotides agree with TRBD1. The trim removed 7 bases at V and 0 bases at J, leaving 14 bases unmatched. The CDR3 extends over 17 amino acids. Germline V lookup: CDR1 SEHNR, CDR2 FQNEAQ (reference sequence). The CDR3 protein is CASTRRRAGGANYGYTF. CDR3 sequence (DNA): TGTGCCAGCACCCGGCGACGGGCAGGGGGTGCTAACTATGGCTACACCTTC. The full variable domain, in which reference TRBV7-9 and TRBJ1-2 provide the parts outside the CDR3, is DTGVSQNPRHKITKRGQNVTFRCDPISEHNRLYWYRQTLGQGPEFLTYFQNEAQLEKSRLLSDRFSAERPKGSFSTLEIQRTEQGDSAMYLCASTRRRAGGANYGYTFGSGTRLTVV.

V gene TRBV7-9 combines with J gene TRBJ1-2; weak D call: TRBD1 (6 bases). Trimming pared 2 bases from V and 2 bases from J, leaving 15 bases between. Looked up from germline, CDR1 is SEHNR and CDR2 is FQNEAQ (reference sequence). This CDR3 is built from 16 residues. CDR3 sequence reads: CASSLNRYRANYGYTF. CDR3 nucleotides: TGTGCCAGCAGCTTAAATCGGTACAGGGCAAACTATGGCTACACCTTC.

This chain joins TRBV29-1 and TRBJ1-2; perhaps TRBD1 as D (6 bases). Germline CDR1 and CDR2: SQVTM and ANQGSEA. This CDR3 comprises 12 residues. Trimming stripped 8 bases from V and 2 bases from J, with 12 bases between. The CDR3 region has the DNA TGCAGCTATGAGGGGGGAAACTATGGCTACACCTTC. Translating gives CSYEGGNYGYTF.

This chain joins TRBV2 and TRBJ2-7, with TRBD2 identical over 10 bases. The CDR3 totals 13 residues. V trimming: 7 bases; J trimming: 6 bases; junction bases outside the gene matches: 6. CDR1 and CDR2 (germline): SNHLY, FYNNEI. CDR3 coding DNA: TGTGCCAGCACCGGGACTAGCGTTTCCGAGCAGTACTTC. The encoded protein is CASTGTSVSEQYF. Full variable domain (outside the CDR3, taken from reference TRBV2 and TRBJ2-7): EPEVTQTPSHQVTQMGQEVILRCVPISNHLYFYWYRQILGQKVEFLVSFYNNEISEKSEIFDDQFSVERPDGSNFTLKIRSTKLEDSAMYFCASTGTSVSEQYFGPGTRLTVT.

This clone was picked up one time. V is TRBV5-1 and J is TRBJ2-1; 10 nucleotides agree with TRBD2. Germline CDR1 and CDR2: SGHRS and YFSETQ. The CDR3 consists of 15 residues. The V and J ends lost 4 bases and 9 bases, in that order; junction bases with no gene match: 10. CDR3 DNA sequence: TGCGCCAGCAGCGCCTTAGCGGGAGGCGAGGGTGAGCAGTTCTTC. Protein sequence: CASSALAGGEGEQFF.

The V and J genes are TRBV6-5 and TRBJ2-1; 8 bases agree with TRBD2. Germline CDR1 and CDR2: MNHEY and SVGAGI. The V gene end was trimmed by 6 bases and the J gene end by 9 bases; junction bases not matched to a gene: 10. The CDR3 covers 14 residues. Here the CDR3 DNA reads TGTGCCAGCAGCCATAAAAGCGGGAGTGGTGAGCAGTTCTTC. This encodes CASSHKSGSGEQFF.